The 9 T cell receptor beta chains below come from one sample, sequenced in a study of shared clonotypes between healthy human individuals (dated by TCRdb to 2019 to 2021). Library generation was performed with the immunoSEQ multiplex PCR assay. TCRdb stores this immuneACCESS table with in-frame sequences only. Part of the clones is absent; in the studies checked, under half of the shortfall reflects unresolved V genes, and no reason is known for the rest. A total of 2 million to 2.5 million clones appear in this sample, about 94% of them only once. The ten largest make up approximately 1.2% of the sample. CD8 naive samples consisted of CD45RO-negative cells that were positively selected for CCR7, yielding a CD45RA+CCR7+ population without TemRA cells. The specimen sequenced was naive CD8+ T cells sorted from blood. What the cell subset or site label conveys for this sample: CD45RA+CCR7+. These receptors were obtained from a man in his late teens or twenties in good health.

CDR3: CANPGLALGEQYF. CDR3 nucleotide sequence: TGTGCCAACCCGGGACTAGCGTTGGGCGAGCAGTACTTC. The rearrangement uses TRBV21-1 and TRBJ2-7; no check of the table's D call, TRBD2, against the DNA was made. TRBV21-1 is tagged as a pseudogene. This CDR3 has 13 residues.

The rearrangement links TRBV7-8 to TRBJ2-2, with a possible D match to TRBD2 (5 bases). V was shortened by 7 bases and J by 0 bases, with 9 bases between the two germline ends. Germline CDR1 SGHVS, CDR2 FQNEAQ. The CDR3 is made up of 14 amino acids. The CDR3, as DNA: TGTGCCAGCATGGGAGCAACGAACACCGGGGAGCTGTTTTTT. Its translation: CASMGATNTGELFF.

The chain links TRBV5-4 to TRBJ2-5; a possible D gene is TRBD2 (5 bases). V was trimmed by 4 bases and J by 5 bases, leaving 18 bases between them. The CDR3 spans 15 residues. Looked up from germline, CDR1 is SGHNT and CDR2 is YYREEE (reference sequence). The CDR3 coding sequence is TGTGCCAGCAGCGGGGATGAGGGCCGCGGGGAGACCCAGTACTTC. Protein product: CASSGDEGRGETQYF.

V and J are TRBV28 and TRBJ2-5; 9 nucleotides align to TRBD1. CDR3 length: 14 residues. Trimming removed 7 bases from V and 5 bases from J; junction bases left unmatched: 8. Germline V gene data show CDR1 as MDHEN and CDR2 as SYDVKM. CDR3: CASTSGTGSETQYF. CDR3 coding DNA: TGTGCCAGCACCTCCGGGACAGGGTCGGAGACCCAGTACTTC. The whole variable domain, filled in from reference TRBV28 and TRBJ2-5, reads DVKVTQSSRYLVKRTGEKVFLECVQDMDHENMFWYRQDPGLGLRLIYFSYDVKMKEKGDIPEGYSVSREKKERFSLILESASTNQTSMYLCASTSGTGSETQYFGPGTRLLVL.

A word on this clone: Other DNA sequences in this sample translate to the same CDR3. This sequence joins TRBV27 and TRBJ2-7; a weak D match, TRBD1 (6 bases). The ends were cut back, 0 bases at V and 4 bases at J, with 10 bases in the middle. The CDR3 is 14 amino acids. In germline, CDR1 is MNHEY, CDR2 SMNVEV (reference sequence). CDR3 nucleotide sequence: TGTGCCAGCAGTTTATCTGGGGGCAGATACGAGCAGTACTTC. This gives the protein CASSLSGGRYEQYF.

This clone has just one count. Within the sample, other DNA sequences also encode this same CDR3. This chain joins TRBV4-1 and TRBJ2-2; D not certain. CDR1 and CDR2 (germline): MGHRA, YSYEKL. V lost 0 bases and J 3 bases, leaving 8 bases between the germline ends. The CDR3 has 15 amino acids. CDR3: CASSQETGYTGELFF. The CDR3 coding sequence is TGCGCCAGCAGCCAAGAAACTGGATACACCGGGGAGCTGTTTTTT.

V gene TRBV6-6 combines with J gene TRBJ2-1; D gene ambiguous. Trimming stripped 7 bases from V and 0 bases from J, with 7 bases between. CDR1 is MNHNY and CDR2 is SVGAGI in the germline V gene (reference sequence). This CDR3 is built from 13 residues. For the CDR3, the DNA is TGTGCCAGCAAACAAAGCTCCTACAATGAGCAGTTCTTC. As protein: CASKQSSYNEQFF.

This chain links TRBV6-5 with TRBJ2-2; weak D call: TRBD2 (5 bases). CDR3 size: 15 residues. CDR1 and CDR2 from the germline V gene are MNHEY and SVGAGI. V lost 6 bases and J lost 7, with 18 bases in between. The CDR3 DNA sequence: TGTGCCAGCAGGCTATCGGCTAGCTTGGTCGGGGAGCTGTTTTTT. This gives the protein CASRLSASLVGELFF.

The chain employs TRBV6-1 and TRBJ2-4, with 8 nucleotides matching TRBD1. This CDR3 has 13 residues. Germline V CDR1 and CDR2: MNHNS, SASEGT. After removal of 4 bases from V and 10 bases from J, the junction contained 6 bases not matched to a gene. CDR3 region: CASSVRGPYIQYF. CDR3 nucleotide sequence: TGTGCCAGCAGTGTCAGGGGGCCTTATATTCAGTACTTC.